This is a list of T cell receptor beta chains from one sample in a study of blood T cell repertoires in COVID-19. Produced via immunoSEQ multiplex PCR; TCRdb's table is partial and in-frame only. This table holds about 170,000 clones, over 80% found once. The material sequenced was peripheral blood. Receptors originate from a man aged 25-45 years with COVID-19, enrolled during active disease. Both conserved end residues are part of each CDR3. D genes are given only for firm matches. Expanded clones are given a class, and other clones once, few, many or no size at all.

d_call | clone_size | j_call | v_call | cdr3_aa | cdr3_nt
. | . | TRBJ1-3 | TRBV10-3 | CAIRGDSSGNTIYF | TGTGCCATCAGAGGGGACTCATCTGGAAACACCATATATTTT
. | . | TRBJ2-7 | TRBV6-5 | CASSSRSINVYEQYF | TGTGCCAGCAGTTCCCGGAGCATAAATGTCTACGAGCAGTACTTC
. | once | TRBJ1-2 | TRBV24-1 | CATSAPGGHYGYTF | TGTGCCACCAGTGCCCCGGGGGGCCACTATGGCTACACCTTC
TRBD1 | . | TRBJ1-1 | TRBV2 | CASSRTGGTTNTEAFF | TGTGCCAGCAGTCGGACAGGGGGGACCACGAACACTGAAGCTTTCTTT
TRBD1 | . | TRBJ1-5 | TRBV7-2 | CASSLRDRGQPQHF | TGTGCCAGCAGTCTCAGGGACAGGGGTCAGCCCCAGCATTTT
. | . | TRBJ1-1 | TRBV27 | CASSVVWDKNTEAFF | TGTGCCAGCAGTGTGGTATGGGACAAGAACACTGAAGCTTTCTTT
TRBD1 | . | TRBJ1-2 | TRBV6-1 | CASSEPGQGKNYGYTF | TGTGCCAGCAGTGAACCGGGACAGGGGAAAAACTATGGCTACACCTTC
. | . | TRBJ2-3 | TRBV27 | CASSRSEGLTDTQYF | TGTGCCAGCAGTCGATCGGAGGGACTCACAGATACGCAGTATTTT
TRBD2 | . | TRBJ2-7 | TRBV7-2 | CASSFAGDSYEQYF | TGTGCCAGCAGCTTTGCGGGGGACTCCTACGAGCAGTACTTC
TRBD1 | . | TRBJ1-2 | TRBV19 | CASSTRRTGGVNYGYTF | TGTGCCAGTAGTACTCGACGGACAGGGGGCGTTAACTATGGCTACACCTTC
TRBD1 | . | TRBJ1-2 | TRBV4-2 | CASSPPFQDRVLTNGYTF | TGTGCCAGCAGCCCTCCTTTCCAGGACAGGGTACTAACTAATGGCTACACCTTC
TRBD2 | . | TRBJ2-3 | TRBV19 | CASQLAGGVDTQYF | TGTGCCAGTCAGCTAGCGGGGGGGGTAGATACGCAGTATTTT
. | . | TRBJ1-1 | TRBV19 | CASSISVEAFF | TGTGCCAGTAGTATATCTGTTGAAGCTTTCTTT
. | . | TRBJ1-6 | TRBV12-5 | CASGFSHQADTNSPLHF | TGTGCTAGTGGTTTTTCCCACCAGGCCGATACGAATTCACCCCTCCACTTT
. | . | TRBJ1-2 | TRBV6-6 | CASSQQGSRGYTF | TGTGCCAGCAGTCAACAGGGTTCTCGGGGCTACACCTTC
. | . | TRBJ2-2 | TRBV20-1 | CSATDTGELFF | TGCAGTGCGACTGACACCGGGGAGCTGTTTTTT
TRBD1 | . | TRBJ1-1 | TRBV27 | CASSPSPRQGANVNTEAFF | TGTGCCAGCAGTCCATCACCCCGACAGGGCGCGAACGTGAACACTGAAGCTTTCTTT
. | . | TRBJ1-1 | TRBV5-6 | CASSLEVDTEAFF | TGTGCCAGCAGCTTGGAAGTAGACACTGAAGCTTTCTTT
. | medium-sized | TRBJ2-3 | TRBV7-6 | CASSPLPGGTDTQYF | TGTGCCAGCAGCCCCCTCCCGGGAGGCACAGATACGCAGTATTTT
TRBD1 | . | TRBJ2-5 | TRBV5-5 | CASRWGQGFRETQYF | TGTGCCAGCAGATGGGGACAGGGCTTTAGGGAGACCCAGTACTTC
TRBD1 | . | TRBJ2-4 | TRBV6-2/TRBV6-3 | CASSSGTGGRNIQYF | TGTGCCAGCAGCAGCGGGACAGGGGGTAGGAACATTCAGTACTTC
. | once | TRBJ2-2 | TRBV10-3 | CAITPSQGKNTGELFF | TGTGCCATCACCCCGTCGCAGGGGAAGAACACCGGGGAGCTGTTTTTT
. | . | TRBJ1-2 | TRBV28 | CASTTFPYGYTF | TGTGCCAGCACCACTTTTCCCTATGGCTACACCTTC
TRBD1 | . | TRBJ1-6 | TRBV9 | CASSVDRGDSPLHF | TGTGCCAGCAGCGTAGACAGGGGGGATTCACCCCTCCACTTT